The rows below give T cell receptor beta chains drawn from one sample of a study of blood T cells in healthy people across ages. TCRdb recomputed calls from the 5' RACE reads with MiXCR, one row per CDR3 protein. The table has hundreds of thousands of distinct CDR3 sequences, roughly 25% seen once; the top ten hold 9.4%. The data were also submitted as part of a second study, on T cells of mothers and their children.

Sequencing was performed on blood. The receptors stem from a boy aged 10-17 years in good health. The CDR3 runs from the conserved cysteine through the conserved F or W. A D gene is named only where the DNA matches it firmly. Clone size, where shown, is once, few, many, or a class for clones that have expanded.

.	few	TRBV7-2	TRBJ2-7	CASSLVLDPSEQYF	TGTGCCAGCAGCTTAGTGCTAGATCCCTCCGAGCAGTACTTC
TRBD1	few	TRBV29-1	TRBJ2-3	CSVRTGGASDTQYF	TGCAGCGTTCGTACAGGGGGCGCATCGGATACGCAGTATTTT
.	.	TRBV5-1	TRBJ2-5	CASGGSGETQYF	TGCGCCAGCGGGGGCAGCGGTGAGACCCAGTACTTC
.	.	TRBV27	TRBJ2-5	CASSSLGGHPQETQYF	TGTGCCAGCAGTTCCCTCGGGGGTCACCCACAAGAGACCCAGTACTTC
.	few	TRBV23-1	TRBJ2-3	CASSQSVSVDTQYF	TGCGCCAGCAGTCAATCGGTGAGCGTGGATACGCAGTATTTT
TRBD2	.	TRBV4-1	TRBJ2-7	CASSPLTGTSGYEQYF	TGCGCCAGCAGCCCTCTCACCGGGACTAGCGGGTACGAGCAGTACTTC
TRBD2	few	TRBV19	TRBJ2-7	CASSKRTSGEYEQYF	TGTGCCAGTAGCAAGAGGACTAGCGGGGAATACGAGCAGTACTTC
.	.	TRBV29-1	TRBJ2-5	CSVEAMGETQYF	TGCAGCGTTGAAGCCATGGGGGAGACCCAGTACTTC
.	.	TRBV4-2	TRBJ2-7	CASSPEGGSSYEQYF	TGTGCCAGCAGCCCAGAGGGGGGGAGCTCCTACGAGCAGTACTTC
TRBD2	.	TRBV28	TRBJ2-1	CASSLGLAEGVYNEQFF	TGTGCCAGCAGCCTCGGACTAGCGGAAGGGGTCTACAATGAGCAGTTCTTC
TRBD1	.	TRBV6-2/TRBV6-3	TRBJ2-7	CASSHTTGQKLYEQYF	TGTGCCAGCAGCCACACCACGGGACAGAAATTATACGAGCAGTACTTC
.	.	TRBV25-1	TRBJ2-3	CASTRAGDTQYF	TGTGCCAGCACCCGGGCCGGAGATACGCAGTATTTT
TRBD2	.	TRBV28	TRBJ2-4	CASSLMVGTTVNIQYF	TGTGCCAGCAGTTTAATGGTGGGGACTACTGTAAACATTCAGTACTTC
.	.	TRBV7-9	TRBJ2-7	CASSSPGGYSREQYF	TGTGCCAGCAGCTCCCCCGGGGGATATTCGCGCGAGCAGTACTTC
.	few	TRBV14	TRBJ2-3	CASSARLTDTQYF	TGTGCCAGCAGCGCACGCCTCACAGATACGCAGTATTTT
.	.	TRBV12-3/TRBV12-4	TRBJ2-4	CASSLGGGTAKNIQYF	TGTGCCAGCAGTTTAGGGGGCGGGACAGCCAAAAACATTCAGTACTTC
TRBD1	.	TRBV7-9	TRBJ2-7	CASSHRTGHYEQYF	TGTGCCAGCAGCCACAGGACAGGACACTACGAGCAGTACTTC
.	few	TRBV7-2	TRBJ2-6	CASSLNGGSGANVLTF	TGTGCCAGCAGCTTAAATGGGGGGTCTGGGGCCAACGTCCTGACTTTC
.	few	TRBV28	TRBJ2-5	CASSKVVGGRETQYF	TGTGCCAGCAGCAAAGTAGTGGGGGGGCGAGAGACCCAGTACTTC
TRBD2	.	TRBV9	TRBJ2-5	CASSVAWGGETQYF	TGTGCCAGCAGCGTAGCTTGGGGGGGTGAGACCCAGTACTTC
.	.	TRBV12-3/TRBV12-4	TRBJ1-2	CASSFRAGYGYAF	TGTGCCAGCAGTTTTCGGGCCGGATATGGCTACGCCTTC
.	few	TRBV29-1	TRBJ1-2	CSASREDHYGYTF	TGCAGCGCCTCGCGCGAGGACCACTATGGCTACACCTTC
TRBD1	.	TRBV4-2	TRBJ2-1	CASSQDEGQEMDEQFF	TGTGCCAGCAGCCAAGATGAAGGACAGGAGATGGATGAGCAGTTCTTC
TRBD2	.	TRBV2	TRBJ2-7	CASLRLAGWYEQYF	TGTGCCAGCTTACGACTAGCGGGGTGGTACGAGCAGTACTTC
.	.	TRBV10-3	TRBJ2-1	CAIRQEYNEQFF	TGTGCCATCAGACAGGAGTACAATGAGCAGTTCTTC
TRBD2	.	TRBV27	TRBJ2-1	CASSNGLAGVNEQFF	TGTGCCAGCAGTAACGGACTAGCGGGAGTTAATGAGCAGTTCTTC
.	.	TRBV6-1	TRBJ2-5	CASSEGTRSDF	TGTGCCAGCAGTGAAGGGACACGCTCGGACTTC
.	.	TRBV25-1	TRBJ2-3	CASSDGGAPLTDTQYF	TGTGCCAGCAGTGATGGCGGGGCCCCTCTCACAGATACGCAGTATTTT
.	few	TRBV28	TRBJ2-4	CASTHGGNIQYF	TGTGCCAGCACCCATGGAGGGAACATTCAGTACTTC
TRBD2	.	TRBV7-2	TRBJ2-3	CASSLVELAGRTDTQYF	TGTGCCAGCAGCTTAGTAGAGCTAGCGGGACGCACAGATACGCAGTATTTT
TRBD2	few	TRBV11-1	TRBJ2-5	CASSPGPGGQQYF	TGTGCCAGCAGCCCCGGGCCGGGGGGGCAGCAGTACTTC
TRBD1	few	TRBV3-1	TRBJ2-1	CASSQGLGGQGYNEQFF	TGTGCCAGCAGCCAAGGGCTGGGAGGACAGGGTTACAATGAGCAGTTCTTC
.	few	TRBV7-9	TRBJ2-5	CASSLAGPIGETQYF	TGTGCCAGCAGCTTGGCCGGGCCCATAGGGGAGACCCAGTACTTC
TRBD2	many	TRBV9	TRBJ2-5	CASSVGGGQETQYF	TGTGCCAGCAGCGTAGGCGGGGGACAAGAGACCCAGTACTTC
.	many	TRBV7-3	TRBJ2-3	CASSLMGTDTQYF	TGTGCCAGCAGCTTAATGGGCACAGATACGCAGTATTTT
TRBD1	.	TRBV12-3/TRBV12-4	TRBJ1-4	CASSLGTARTNEKLFF	TGTGCCAGCAGTCTTGGGACAGCGCGGACTAATGAAAAACTGTTTTTT
.	once	TRBV5-1	TRBJ2-5	CASSDAQAPETQYF	TGCGCCAGCAGCGACGCACAGGCCCCGGAGACCCAGTACTTC
.	few	TRBV6-5	TRBJ2-1	CASSEGRAGDEQFF	TGTGCCAGCAGTGAGGGCCGAGCAGGAGATGAGCAGTTCTTC
TRBD2	few	TRBV5-6	TRBJ2-5	CASEAGGEETQYF	TGTGCCAGCGAAGCGGGAGGGGAGGAGACCCAGTACTTC
.	few	TRBV6-5	TRBJ1-3	CASSYFAGGSTGAGNTIYF	TGTGCCAGCAGTTACTTTGCAGGAGGGTCTACTGGGGCTGGAAACACCATATATTTT
TRBD2	few	TRBV20-1	TRBJ2-7	CSASLGGSYEQYF	TGCAGTGCTAGCTTGGGAGGGAGCTACGAGCAGTACTTC
.	few	TRBV7-2	TRBJ2-6	CASSVQGTGANVLTF	TGTGCCAGCAGCGTACAGGGTACTGGGGCCAACGTCCTGACTTTC
TRBD2	.	TRBV6-2/TRBV6-3	TRBJ2-5	CASKIPGLAPQETQYF	TGTGCCAGCAAAATACCGGGACTAGCCCCGCAAGAGACCCAGTACTTC
.	.	TRBV5-1	TRBJ2-1	CASSTRAGNEQFF	TGCGCCAGCAGCACGCGGGCAGGGAATGAGCAGTTCTTC
TRBD1	.	TRBV27	TRBJ2-2	CASSRDRDTLSTGELFF	TGTGCCAGCAGCCGGGACAGGGATACCTTGAGCACCGGGGAGCTGTTTTTT
.	.	TRBV15	TRBJ2-7	CATSSLGPYEQYF	TGTGCCACCAGCAGTCTCGGGCCCTACGAGCAGTACTTC
TRBD2	few	TRBV29-1	TRBJ2-1	CSVDDLRLAGRNEQFF	TGCAGCGTTGATGACCTCAGACTAGCGGGCCGCAATGAGCAGTTCTTC
.	few	TRBV28	TRBJ2-1	CASRESWADVNEQFF	TGTGCCAGCAGGGAAAGCTGGGCGGACGTTAATGAGCAGTTCTTC
TRBD2	.	TRBV7-2	TRBJ2-5	CASSLRRGVETQYF	TGTGCCAGCAGCTTACGGCGGGGGGTTGAGACCCAGTACTTC
.	once	TRBV7-2	TRBJ2-7	CASSLAQWAYEQYF	TGTGCCAGCAGCTTAGCCCAGTGGGCCTACGAGCAGTACTTC
.	.	TRBV3-1	TRBJ2-3	CASRALSTDTQYF	TGTGCCAGCAGGGCCCTGAGCACAGATACGCAGTATTTT
TRBD1	few	TRBV6-1	TRBJ2-7	CASSEMGFRGFHEQYF	TGTGCCAGCAGTGAAATGGGCTTCAGGGGGTTCCACGAGCAGTACTTC
.	.	TRBV7-9	TRBJ2-1	CASSFSIQGLGNEQFF	TGTGCCAGCAGCTTCTCGATCCAGGGGCTGGGTAATGAGCAGTTCTTC